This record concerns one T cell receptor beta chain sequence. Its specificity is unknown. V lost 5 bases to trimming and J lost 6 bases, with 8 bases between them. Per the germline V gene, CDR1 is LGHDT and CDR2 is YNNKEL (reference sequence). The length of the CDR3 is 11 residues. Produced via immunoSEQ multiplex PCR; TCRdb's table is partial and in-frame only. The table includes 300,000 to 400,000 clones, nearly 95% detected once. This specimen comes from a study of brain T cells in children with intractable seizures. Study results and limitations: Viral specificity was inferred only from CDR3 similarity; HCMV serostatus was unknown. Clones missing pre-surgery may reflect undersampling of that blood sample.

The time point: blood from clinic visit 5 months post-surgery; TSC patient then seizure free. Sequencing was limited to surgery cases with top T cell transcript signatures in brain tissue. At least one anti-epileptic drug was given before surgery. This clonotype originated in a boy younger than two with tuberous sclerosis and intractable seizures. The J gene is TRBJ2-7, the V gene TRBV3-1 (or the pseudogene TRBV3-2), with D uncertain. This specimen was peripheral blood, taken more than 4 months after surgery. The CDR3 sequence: CASSSGGEQYF. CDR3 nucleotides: TGTGCCAGCAGCTCGGGTGGCGAGCAGTACTTC.